Below, 26 T cell receptor beta chains from the same sample are listed, as sequenced in a study of blood T cell repertoires in COVID-19. Clones were sequenced by immunoSEQ multiplex PCR, and TCRdb holds only the in-frame ones, with some missing. The data show over 130,000 clones, with approximately 80% seen just once and 4.5% held by the top ten. The sample was peripheral blood. These receptors all stem from a woman of 80 years or more with active or convalescent COVID-19.

This clone has just one count. V and J are TRBV19 and TRBJ2-2, with D possibly matching TRBD1 (5 bases). V lost 3 bases and J lost 8, with 19 bases in between. Germline assignment: CDR1 LNHDA and CDR2 SQIVND (reference sequence). CDR3 length equals 16 residues. The CDR3 sequence: CASSIPRALIIGELFF. The CDR3 nucleotides are TGTGCCAGTAGTATTCCCAGGGCCCTTATAATTGGGGAGCTGTTTTTT.

CDR3 loop: CASSEPQGGDSGTDTQYF. The CDR3 coding sequence is TGTGCCAGCAGTGAACCACAAGGGGGGGACTCAGGGACAGATACGCAGTATTTT. V gene TRBV6-1 combines with J gene TRBJ2-3; possibly TRBD2 for D (7 bases). Between the trimmed V and J ends, which lost 2 bases and 3 bases, there was a span of 21 bases. Germline V gene lookup returns CDR1 MNHNS and CDR2 SASEGT. The CDR3 has 18 residues.

The chain recombines TRBV7-9 with TRBJ2-7; 16 bases align to TRBD2. The ends lost 4 bases at V and 8 bases at J; junction bases unmatched: 14. CDR1 is SEHNR and CDR2 is FQNEAQ in the germline V gene (reference sequence). There are 18 residues in the CDR3. The CDR3 region is CASSSVGTSGGAPRQQYF. As DNA, the CDR3 is TGTGCCAGCAGCTCCGTAGGGACTAGCGGGGGGGCCCCGCGGCAGCAGTACTTC.

The rearrangement uses TRBV11-2 and TRBJ1-3; the D is unclear. The CDR3 runs to 16 residues. Looked up from germline, CDR1 is SGHAT and CDR2 is FQNNGV. Trimming removed 5 bases from V and 0 bases from J, with 14 bases in between. CDR3 loop: CASSRTAAASGNTIYF. Written as DNA, the CDR3 is TGTGCCAGCAGCCGTACAGCGGCAGCCTCTGGAAACACCATATATTTT.

This chain connects TRBV7-9 to TRBJ1-2; 9 positions match TRBD1. Trimming cost V 0 bases and J 4 bases; bases outside gene matches: 6. From germline, CDR1 is SEHNR and CDR2 FQNEAQ (reference sequence). CDR3 size: 16 residues. CDR3 in amino acids: CASSLAGQGLPYGYTF. In DNA form, the CDR3 reads TGTGCCAGCAGCTTAGCGGGACAGGGATTACCCTATGGCTACACCTTC.

The CDR3 DNA follows: TGCGCCAGCAGCGAGGGACAGGGGGTCTTCTCAGCTTTCTTT. This gives the protein CASSEGQGVFSAFF. The V and J genes are TRBV5-1 and TRBJ1-1; 11 positions agree with TRBD1. This CDR3 contains 14 residues. In germline, CDR1 is SGHRS, CDR2 YFSETQ. V gave up 4 bases and J gave up 10 bases; unmatched junction bases: 9.

The V call is TRBV5-6, the J call TRBJ1-2; D is unresolved. The CDR3 spans 17 residues. In germline, CDR1 is SGHDT, CDR2 YYEEEE. Between the trimmed V and J ends, which lost 1 base and 2 bases, there was a span of 18 bases. The CDR3 sequence: CASSLSRFGQRNYGYTF. The CDR3, as DNA: TGTGCCAGCAGCTTGAGTAGGTTTGGGCAGAGAAACTATGGCTACACCTTC. Filled out from reference TRBV5-6 and TRBJ1-2, the complete variable domain reads DAGVTQSPTHLIKTRGQQVTLRCSPKSGHDTVSWYQQALGQGPQFIFQYYEEEERQRGNFPDRFSGHQFPNYSSELNVNALLLGDSALYLCASSLSRFGQRNYGYTFGSGTRLTVV.

The rearrangement uses TRBV19 and TRBJ1-1, with D perhaps matching TRBD1 (6 bases). V was shortened by 0 bases and J by 3 bases, with 23 bases between the two germline ends. The CDR3 runs 19 residues. Looked up from germline, CDR1 is LNHDA and CDR2 is SQIVND (reference sequence). The CDR3 loop is CASSIERKGGRLQDTEAFF. The CDR3 region has the DNA TGTGCCAGTAGTATAGAACGAAAGGGGGGGCGTCTCCAGGACACTGAAGCTTTCTTT.

The CDR3 reads CASSHSRGPDTQYF. The CDR3, as DNA: TGTGCCAGCAGCCACTCCAGGGGGCCGGATACGCAGTATTTT. The chain recombines TRBV3-1 (or the pseudogene TRBV3-2) with TRBJ2-3; 8 bases align to TRBD1. Per the germline V gene, CDR1 is LGHDT and CDR2 is YNNKEL (reference sequence). The CDR3 consists of 14 residues. V was clipped by 3 bases and J by 6 bases; unmatched bases: 5.

The rearrangement links TRBV27 to TRBJ1-1, with TRBD1 as a possible D gene (6 bases). V shed 6 bases and J shed 1 base, with 21 bases lying between them. The germline V gene has CDR1 MNHEY and CDR2 SMNVEV (reference sequence). The CDR3 loop spans 17 amino acids. The DNA of the CDR3 is TGTGCCAGCAGGGCATACGACAGGCCGGGCAGGAACACTGAAGCTTTCTTT. Protein product: CASRAYDRPGRNTEAFF.

The chain recombines TRBV5-4 with TRBJ1-2; 8 bases align to TRBD1. Germline CDR1 and CDR2: SGHNT and YYREEE (reference sequence). J gave up 8 bases and V 4 bases, and 13 bases lay outside the gene matches. There are 15 residues in the CDR3. The CDR3 is CASSGEGTGLRGYTF. The CDR3 DNA is TGTGCCAGCAGCGGGGAAGGGACAGGACTTCGGGGCTACACCTTC.

For this clone: The sample carries other DNA sequences with the same CDR3. The chain carries TRBV5-1 and TRBJ2-1; weak D call: TRBD2 (6 bases). Germline V lookup: CDR1 SGHRS, CDR2 YFSETQ. V lost 0 bases and J lost 1, with 11 bases in between. There are 16 residues in the CDR3. In nucleotides, the CDR3 is TGCGCCAGCAGCTTGGGCGGGACGAGGTCCTACAATGAGCAGTTCTTC. Protein sequence: CASSLGGTRSYNEQFF.

V usage is TRBV6-9 and J usage is TRBJ1-1; TRBD1 aligns across 8 bases. Germline lookup yields CDR1 MNHGY and CDR2 SVAAGI. The CDR3 is made up of 15 amino acids. After removal of 5 bases from V and 4 bases from J, the junction contained 9 bases not matched to a gene. CDR3 coding DNA: TGTGCCAGCAGTGACGGACAGGGATCCAGCACTGAAGCTTTCTTT. The encoded protein is CASSDGQGSSTEAFF.

The rearrangement joins TRBV2 to TRBJ1-4; D call uncertain. V gave up 6 bases and J gave up 4 bases, with 9 bases separating them. This CDR3 comprises 13 residues. Germline V gene data show CDR1 as SNHLY and CDR2 as FYNNEI. CDR3 loop: CASRRDFNEKLFF. The CDR3 bases are TGTGCCAGCAGGAGAGACTTTAATGAAAAACTGTTTTTT.

The chain recombines TRBV19 with TRBJ1-5; D is uncertain. The V gene's germline CDR1 is LNHDA and CDR2 SQIVND (reference sequence). The CDR3 is 16 amino acids. The V end was cut by 0 bases, the J end by 2 bases, with 11 bases between. CDR3 in amino acids: CASSIDRVGGNQPQHF. DNA for the CDR3: TGTGCCAGTAGTATAGATCGTGTGGGCGGCAATCAGCCCCAGCATTTT.

J is TRBJ2-7 and V is TRBV6-6; 8 positions agree with TRBD2. Germline V lookup: CDR1 MNHNY, CDR2 SVGAGI (reference sequence). The CDR3 runs to 15 residues. V gave up 5 bases and J gave up 3 bases; unmatched junction bases: 9. CDR3 protein: CASSEGVAGSYEQYF. CDR3 nucleotide sequence: TGTGCCAGCAGTGAGGGGGTAGCGGGGAGCTACGAGCAGTACTTC.

The V call is TRBV20-1, the J call TRBJ1-6, with TRBD1 identical over 10 bases. The CDR3 is 14 residues long. V gave up 3 bases and J gave up 8 bases; unmatched junction bases: 4. The V gene's germline CDR1 is DFQATT and CDR2 SNEGSKA (reference sequence). The CDR3 reads CSASIGTGDSPLHF. The CDR3 bases are TGCAGTGCTAGTATAGGGACAGGGGATTCACCCCTCCACTTT.

This chain uses TRBV4-3 with TRBJ1-4, with 9 bases fitting TRBD1. Germline V gives CDR1 LGHNA, CDR2 YSLEER. V dropped 4 bases and J dropped 8; count of bases not matched to a gene: 5. The CDR3 is 14 amino acids. The CDR3 loop reads CASSPGQGKEKLFF. The CDR3 region has the DNA TGCGCCAGCAGCCCGGGACAGGGCAAGGAAAAACTGTTTTTT.

This clone was seen only a few times. This chain uses TRBV6-4 with TRBJ2-7; TRBD2 aligns across 8 bases. Germline CDR1 is MRHNA and CDR2 is SNTAGT. The V and J ends lost 3 bases and 7 bases, in that order; junction bases with no gene match: 8. The CDR3 covers 14 residues. CDR3 DNA: TGTGCCAGCAGTGAACGGGGGGGTTTAGATGAGCAGTACTTC. Translated: CASSERGGLDEQYF.

The chain couples TRBV6-5 to TRBJ1-4; possibly TRBD1 for D (6 bases). CDR1 and CDR2 (germline): MNHEY, SVGAGI. The V and J ends lost 8 bases and 7 bases respectively, with 14 bases between them. The CDR3 is made up of 13 amino acids. The CDR3 sequence: CASGPGDVEKLFF. The CDR3 nucleotides read TGTGCCAGCGGCCCAGGGGACGTTGAAAAACTGTTTTTT.

This clone is a singleton in its sample. The chain carries TRBV5-1 and TRBJ1-2, with 7 bases matching TRBD1. The J segment lost 5 bases and the V segment lost 5 bases, leaving 6 bases of the junction unmatched. The CDR3 is made up of 13 amino acids. Per germline, CDR1 SGHRS and CDR2 YFSETQ. For the CDR3, the DNA is TGCGCCAGCAGGCTGACAGGGCAATATGGCTACACCTTC. Translation gives CASRLTGQYGYTF.

DNA for the CDR3: TGTGCCAGCAGCCCGGACTGGAGCTCCTACGAGCAGTACTTC. Protein: CASSPDWSSYEQYF. The rearrangement joins TRBV16 to TRBJ2-7; D possibly corresponds to TRBD2 (5 bases). The CDR3 length is 14 residues. Trimming pared 4 bases from V and 0 bases from J, leaving 10 bases between. Germline CDR1 KGHSY, CDR2 FQNENV.

Note on this clone: Other DNA sequences of this sample code for an identical CDR3. This chain links TRBV28 with TRBJ1-2; 9 positions match TRBD1. With 10 bases clipped from V and 8 bases from J, the junction kept 5 bases outside the gene matches. CDR1 and CDR2 from the germline V gene are MDHEN and SYDVKM. The CDR3 is made up of 11 amino acids. The CDR3 sequence is CAIEGQGGYTF. CDR3 nucleotides: TGTGCCATCGAGGGACAGGGAGGCTACACCTTC.

This sequence joins TRBV2 and TRBJ1-2, with 12 bases fitting TRBD1. This CDR3 comprises 15 residues. Looked up from germline, CDR1 is SNHLY and CDR2 is FYNNEI. With 2 bases clipped from V and 8 bases from J, the junction kept 6 bases outside the gene matches. The CDR3 loop is CASSEYGTGGAGYTF. In DNA form, the CDR3 reads TGTGCCAGCAGTGAATATGGGACAGGGGGCGCGGGCTACACCTTC.

The chain employs TRBV3-1 (or the pseudogene TRBV3-2) and TRBJ2-5, with a tentative D call TRBD1 (7 bases). Germline V CDR1 and CDR2: LGHDT, YNNKEL (reference sequence). CDR3 length: 14 amino acids. Trimming removed 4 bases at V and 5 bases at J, with 14 bases between. CDR3: CASSRMTGRETQYF. In DNA, the CDR3 is TGTGCCAGCAGCCGAATGACAGGGAGGGAGACCCAGTACTTC.

This clone was observed at least ten times. The rearrangement joins TRBV7-9 to TRBJ2-3; 13 bases map to TRBD2. The CDR3 is 18 amino acids. Germline V gene data show CDR1 as SEHNR and CDR2 as FQNEAQ (reference sequence). The ends lost 6 bases at V and 3 bases at J; junction bases unmatched: 12. DNA for the CDR3: TGTGCCAGCAGAATAACTAGCGGGGGGGCTTCTCCGACAGATACGCAGTATTTT. Amino acids: CASRITSGGASPTDTQYF.